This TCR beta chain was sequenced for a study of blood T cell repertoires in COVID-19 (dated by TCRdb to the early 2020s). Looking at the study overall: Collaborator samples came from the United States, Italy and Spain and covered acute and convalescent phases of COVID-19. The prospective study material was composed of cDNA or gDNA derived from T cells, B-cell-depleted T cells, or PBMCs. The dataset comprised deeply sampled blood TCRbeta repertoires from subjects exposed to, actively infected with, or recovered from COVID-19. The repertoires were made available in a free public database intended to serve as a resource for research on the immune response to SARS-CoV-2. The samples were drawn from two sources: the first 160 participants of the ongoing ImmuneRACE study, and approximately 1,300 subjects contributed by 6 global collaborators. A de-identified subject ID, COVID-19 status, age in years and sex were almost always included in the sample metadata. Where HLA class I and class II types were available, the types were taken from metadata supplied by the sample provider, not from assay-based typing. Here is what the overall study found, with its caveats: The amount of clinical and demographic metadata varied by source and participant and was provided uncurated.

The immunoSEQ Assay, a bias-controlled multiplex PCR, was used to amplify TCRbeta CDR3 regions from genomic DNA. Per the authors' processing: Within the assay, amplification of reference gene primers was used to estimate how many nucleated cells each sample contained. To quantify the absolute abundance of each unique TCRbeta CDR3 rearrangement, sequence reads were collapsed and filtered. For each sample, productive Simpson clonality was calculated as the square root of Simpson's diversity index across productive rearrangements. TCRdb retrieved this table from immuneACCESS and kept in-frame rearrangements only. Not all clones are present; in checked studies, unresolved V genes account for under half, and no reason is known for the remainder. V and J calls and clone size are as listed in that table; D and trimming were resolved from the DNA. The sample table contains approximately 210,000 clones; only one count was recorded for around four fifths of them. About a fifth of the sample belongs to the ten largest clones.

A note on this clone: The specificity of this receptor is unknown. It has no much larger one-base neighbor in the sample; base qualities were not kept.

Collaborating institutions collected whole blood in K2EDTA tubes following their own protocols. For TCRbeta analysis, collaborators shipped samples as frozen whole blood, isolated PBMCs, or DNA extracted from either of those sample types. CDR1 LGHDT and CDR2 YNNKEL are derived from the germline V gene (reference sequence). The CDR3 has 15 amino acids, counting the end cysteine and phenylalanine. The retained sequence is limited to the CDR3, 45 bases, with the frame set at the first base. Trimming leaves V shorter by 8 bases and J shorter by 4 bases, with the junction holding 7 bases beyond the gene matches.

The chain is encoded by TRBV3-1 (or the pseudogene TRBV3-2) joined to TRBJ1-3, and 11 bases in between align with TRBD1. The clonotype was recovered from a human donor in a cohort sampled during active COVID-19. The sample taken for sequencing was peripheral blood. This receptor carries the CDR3 CASGDRGILGNTIYF. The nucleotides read TGTGCCAGCGGGGACAGGGGGATTCTCGGAAACACCATATATTTT.